This T cell receptor beta chain originates from a study of T cells after yellow fever vaccination. The V end was cut by 7 bases, the J end by 7 bases, with 10 bases between. Germline loops: CDR1 KGHDR, CDR2 SFDVKD. The CDR3 is 13 residues long. MiXCR was run by TCRdb on the 5' RACE reads, yielding one entry per CDR3 protein. The table includes 500,000 to 650,000 distinct CDR3 sequences, 9% to 15% detected once. The TCR originated in a man between 25 and 39 years old who received the YFV17D yellow fever vaccine. The chain joins TRBV24-1 to TRBJ1-6; no clear D. Source: PBMCs, taken on the day of the yellow fever booster vaccination. The CDR3 sequence is CATRRTVNSPLHF. CDR3 bases: TGTGCCACCAGGCGAACCGTCAATTCACCCCTCCACTTT.